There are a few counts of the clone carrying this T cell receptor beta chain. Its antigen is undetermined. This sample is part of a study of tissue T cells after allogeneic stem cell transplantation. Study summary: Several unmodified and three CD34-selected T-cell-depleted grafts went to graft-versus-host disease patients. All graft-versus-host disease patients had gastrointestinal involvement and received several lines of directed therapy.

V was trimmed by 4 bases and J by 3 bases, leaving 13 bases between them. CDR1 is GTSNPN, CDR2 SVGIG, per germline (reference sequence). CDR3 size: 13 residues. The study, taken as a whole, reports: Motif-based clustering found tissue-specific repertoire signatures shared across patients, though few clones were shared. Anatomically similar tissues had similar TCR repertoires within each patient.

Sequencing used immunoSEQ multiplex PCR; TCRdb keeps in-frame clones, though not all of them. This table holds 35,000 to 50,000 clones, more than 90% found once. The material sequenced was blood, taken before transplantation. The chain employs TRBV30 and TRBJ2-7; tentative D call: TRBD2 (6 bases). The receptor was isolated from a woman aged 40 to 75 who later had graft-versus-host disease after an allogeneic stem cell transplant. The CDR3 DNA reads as TGTGCCTGGACCCCACCGGGACTCTACGAGCAGTACTTC. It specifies CAWTPPGLYEQYF.